This TCR beta chain was captured by sequencing in a study of CD8 T cells in ankylosing spondylitis. Study-wide results and limits: A motif of 8 or 9 highly homologous TCR beta variants was seen as apparently characteristic of ankylosing spondylitis blood.

On this clonotype: Its antigen is undetermined.

This CDR3 spans 16 amino acids. The germline CDR1 and CDR2 sequences are SGHTA and FQGTGA. Unmatched junction bases numbered 4, after V lost 5 bases and J lost 2 bases. TCRdb fed the 5' RACE reads into MiXCR, producing one record per CDR3 protein. The sample lists 650,000 to 800,000 distinct CDR3 sequences, around a fifth occurring once. The origin of this receptor is a male donor with ankylosing spondylitis. Sequenced sample: blood, either unsorted or a sorted T cell fraction (not recorded which). The V and J genes are TRBV7-3 and TRBJ2-1; the match to TRBD2 covers 12 bases. CDR3 DNA sequence: TGTGCCAGCAGCCGGGGGACTAGCGGGCCCTACAATGAGCAGTTCTTC. Its translation: CASSRGTSGPYNEQFF.